Each of the 19 T cell receptor beta chains below was sequenced from the same sample in a study of response to subunit inactivated influenza vaccine. In TCRdb, the RT-PCR reads were re-called with MiXCR into one record per CDR3 protein. The table has around 200,000 distinct CDR3 sequences, about 10% seen once; the top ten hold 11%. This sample comprised non-naive T cells sorted from PBMCs, obtained on the day of vaccination. The receptors originated from a man aged 50 to 60 who received an inactivated influenza vaccine.

This clonotype was counted only a few times. This chain uses TRBV5-6 with TRBJ2-2; tentatively, D is TRBD1 (5 bases). Germline-derived CDR1 and CDR2 are SGHDT and YYEEEE. Trimming took 0 bases from V and 5 from J, leaving 17 bases between them. CDR3 length: 17 residues. The CDR3 DNA follows: TGTGCCAGCAGCTTGGGCTGGGGCTCCCCTGGGACCGGGGAGCTGTTTTTT. Its translation is CASSLGWGSPGTGELFF.

Ten or more counts support this clonotype. J is TRBJ1-3 and V is TRBV21-1; TRBD1 reflects the table's D call only, with no check against the DNA. TRBV21-1 is a recognized pseudogene. The CDR3 runs to 16 residues. Here the CDR3 DNA reads TGTGCCAGCAGCAACGGACAGGAGAGCTCTGGAAACACCATATATTTT. Residues: CASSNGQESSGNTIYF.

The chain couples TRBV18 to TRBJ1-1; TRBD1 aligns across 9 bases. Trimming cost V 3 bases and J 11 bases; bases outside gene matches: 4. Germline V gene lookup returns CDR1 KGHSH and CDR2 LQKENI. The CDR3 loop spans 12 amino acids. The CDR3: CASSPGQGTAFF. CDR3 in DNA: TGTGCCAGCTCACCCGGACAGGGGACCGCTTTCTTT. Combining the CDR3 with reference TRBV18 and TRBJ1-1 gives the whole variable domain NAGVMQNPRHLVRRRGQEARLRCSPMKGHSHVYWYRQLPEEGLKFMVYLQKENIIDESGMPKERFSAEFPKEGPSILRIQQVVRGDSAAYFCASSPGQGTAFFGQGTRLTVV.

The genes are TRBV4-2 and TRBJ2-7; tentatively, D is TRBD1 (5 bases). The V gene lost 0 bases and the J gene lost 3 bases, with 9 bases spanning the gap. The CDR3 is 14 amino acids. From germline, CDR1 is LGHNA and CDR2 YNFKEQ. CDR3 in DNA: TGTGCCAGCAGCCAAGATCCGGACAACTACGAGCAGTACTTC. Amino acids: CASSQDPDNYEQYF.

This clonotype came up many times. The gene calls are TRBV20-1 and TRBJ1-5; 10 positions match TRBD1. CDR1 and CDR2 from the germline V gene are DFQATT and SNEGSKA (reference sequence). After removal of 0 bases from V and 3 bases from J, the junction contained 5 bases not matched to a gene. The CDR3 loop spans 16 amino acids. DNA for the CDR3: TGCAGTGCTAGAGATCCGGGGACAGGGGACAATCAGCCCCAGCATTTT. The encoded protein is CSARDPGTGDNQPQHF.

This clonotype has more than one count but fewer than ten. This chain joins TRBV6-1 and TRBJ1-3; TRBD1 is a possible D gene (6 bases). Germline V gives CDR1 MNHNS, CDR2 SASEGT. Trimming removed 6 bases at V and 3 bases at J, with 15 bases between. The CDR3 runs to 15 residues. The CDR3 nucleotides are TGTGCCAGCAGCCGAACAGGGAGCGGTGGAAACACCATATATTTT. Its translation is CASSRTGSGGNTIYF.

The sample holds many counts of this clonotype. This chain connects TRBV20-1 to TRBJ1-1; 7 bases fit TRBD1. This CDR3 has 13 residues. The V segment lost 3 bases and the J segment 4 bases; nucleotides outside the gene matches: 5. Germline V lookup: CDR1 DFQATT, CDR2 SNEGSKA (reference sequence). This CDR3 is CSASEGAVTEAFF. The DNA of the CDR3 is TGCAGTGCTAGCGAGGGGGCGGTCACTGAAGCTTTCTTT.

CDR3 sequence (DNA): TGCGCCAGCAGCTTAGGCGGGGGGGTTATCACAGATACGCAGTATTTT. Translating it yields CASSLGGGVITDTQYF. This chain links TRBV5-1 with TRBJ2-3; TRBD2 aligns across 9 bases. V lost 2 bases to trimming and J lost 2 bases; unmatched junction nucleotides: 6. Germline assignment: CDR1 SGHRS and CDR2 YFSETQ. The CDR3 sequence is 16 residues long. The whole variable domain, filled in from reference TRBV5-1 and TRBJ2-3, reads KAGVTQTPRYLIKTRGQQVTLSCSPISGHRSVSWYQQTPGQGLQFLFEYFSETQRNKGNFPGRFSGRQFSNSRSEMNVSTLELGDSALYLCASSLGGGVITDTQYFGPGTRLTVL.

Comments on this clonotype: A read error may account for a junction end that differs from germline. This sequence joins TRBV7-2 and TRBJ2-5; 7 bases fit TRBD1. Germline V gene lookup returns CDR1 SGHTA and CDR2 FQGNSA. The CDR3 is made up of 15 amino acids. The chain's CDR3 is CANSPQLDRQETQYF. The CDR3 DNA is TGTGCCAACAGCCCACAACTGGACAGGCAAGAGACCCAGTACTTC.

This clonotype has ten or more counts. V gene TRBV5-6 combines with J gene TRBJ1-6, with D uncertain. Germline CDR1 reads SGHDT; CDR2 reads YYEEEE. There are 15 residues in the CDR3. Trimming left V 0 bases short and J 8 bases short, with 12 bases between. CDR3 nucleotide sequence: TGTGCCAGCAGCTTGGCCAGGCAGGCCGATTCACCCCTCCACTTT. It codes for CASSLARQADSPLHF.

The CDR3 loop reads CASSQAGYGTGQETQYF. CDR3 nucleotides: TGTGCCAGCAGCCAAGCGGGTTACGGGACAGGGCAAGAGACCCAGTACTTC. This chain connects TRBV3-1 to TRBJ2-5; 9 bases align to TRBD1. The CDR3 is made up of 17 amino acids. CDR1 and CDR2 (germline): LGHDT, YNNKEL (reference sequence). With V trimmed by 1 base and J by 2 bases, 8 bases remained unmatched.

This clonotype was found a few times. The chain combines TRBV7-2 with TRBJ1-2; 9 nucleotides align to TRBD1. CDR3 size: 15 residues. Germline loops: CDR1 SGHTA, CDR2 FQGNSA. V lost 5 bases and J lost 2; bases outside the gene matches: 6. The CDR3 protein is CASSPDRGWNYGYTF. The CDR3 DNA reads as TGTGCCAGCAGCCCGGACAGGGGATGGAACTATGGCTACACCTTC. Full variable domain (missing parts from reference TRBV7-2 and TRBJ1-2): GAGVSQSPSNKVTEKGKDVELRCDPISGHTALYWYRQSLGQGLEFLIYFQGNSAPDKSGLPSDRFSAERTGGSVSTLTIQRTQQEDSAVYLCASSPDRGWNYGYTFGSGTRLTVV.

This clonotype was found a few times. This CDR3 is CASSQDVSLIFGELFF. The CDR3 DNA sequence: TGCGCCAGCAGCCAAGATGTGAGCCTAATCTTTGGGGAGCTGTTTTTT. The chain joins TRBV4-1 to TRBJ2-2; D not certain. V was shortened by 0 bases and J by 8 bases, with 16 bases between the two germline ends. CDR1 and CDR2 from the germline V gene are MGHRA and YSYEKL. This CDR3 comprises 16 residues.

This clonotype was seen only a few times. V gene TRBV20-1 combines with J gene TRBJ2-2, with a weak D call TRBD2 (6 bases). The V and J ends lost 3 bases and 4 bases respectively, with 15 bases between them. This CDR3 has 15 amino acids. Germline V gives CDR1 DFQATT, CDR2 SNEGSKA (reference sequence). The CDR3 DNA reads TGCAGTGCTAGTTCGGACCGGGGGAGCACCGGGGAGCTGTTTTTT. Translating gives CSASSDRGSTGELFF.

This clonotype was picked up a small number of times. This chain uses TRBV28 with TRBJ2-3; D is perhaps TRBD2 (5 bases). V was pared by 3 bases and J by 7 bases, with 11 bases between. Per germline, CDR1 MDHEN and CDR2 SYDVKM. The CDR3 is made up of 13 amino acids. CDR3 DNA: TGTGCCAGCAGTTTTCACCGGGGAAATACGCAGTATTTT. Translation: CASSFHRGNTQYF.

V gene TRBV6-2 or TRBV6-3 combines with J gene TRBJ1-2; a possible D gene is TRBD1 (6 bases). V lost 5 bases and J lost 6, with 16 bases in between. The V gene's germline CDR1 is MNHEY and CDR2 SVGEGT. The CDR3 is 14 amino acids. This chain's CDR3 is CASSRDTESDGYTF. The CDR3 bases are TGTGCCAGCAGTCGGGACACTGAAAGTGATGGCTACACCTTC.

This clonotype turned up a few times. The rearrangement uses TRBV7-9 and TRBJ2-1; D is unresolved. Germline loops: CDR1 SEHNR, CDR2 FQNEAQ (reference sequence). There are 15 residues in the CDR3. V shed 5 bases and J shed 0 bases, with 11 bases lying between them. The CDR3 here is CASSPGISSYNEQFF. For the CDR3, the DNA is TGTGCCAGCAGCCCAGGTATTAGCTCCTACAATGAGCAGTTCTTC.

This clonotype was detected only a few times. The J gene is TRBJ1-2, the V gene TRBV12-3 or TRBV12-4; D remains ambiguous. Trimming stripped 5 bases from V and 13 bases from J, with 17 bases between. The CDR3 totals 12 residues. In DNA, the CDR3 is TGTGCCAGCAGTCCTCGGGCCAACAGCGGCACCTTC. It is translated as CASSPRANSGTF.

Regarding this clonotype: Given a much more abundant clone one base away, this may be a read error. The V and J genes are TRBV5-1 and TRBJ2-7, with TRBD1 matching 7 bases. The CDR3 runs 13 residues. Germline CDR1 reads SGHRS; CDR2 reads YFSETQ. The CDR3 sequence is CASSLDRNSEQCF. The CDR3, as DNA: TGCGCCAGCAGCCTGGACAGGAATAGCGAGCAGTGCTTC.